This T cell receptor (beta chain) was sequenced during a study of monozygotic twins with inflammatory bowel disease. The CDR3 has 15 residues. As regards this clonotype: Its antigen remains unknown.

Study-level findings and limits: Clonotype sharing was lower in IBD patients than healthy twins, most markedly with disease activity.

With eight separate reactions per sample, the authors made cDNA. The UMIs contained a 6-nucleotide sample barcode. They were added by template switching during cDNA synthesis. TCRdb re-called the 5' RACE reads; every CDR3 protein appears as one record, without DNA. Its clone listing holds about 380,000 distinct CDR3 sequences. The sequence came from a human donor with ulcerative colitis or Crohn's disease, or a healthy co-twin of an affected twin (not recorded which). V usage is TRBV12-3 or TRBV12-4 and J usage is TRBJ2-5; TCRdb gives TRBD2 as the D gene, but with no DNA this cannot be confirmed. Sequencing was done on a sample of blood. CDR3 in amino acids: CASRTSSGGEETQYF.